A single sample is the source of the 2 T cell receptor beta chains below, sequenced in a study of blood T cell repertoires in COVID-19. The method was immunoSEQ multiplex PCR; TCRdb's version includes in-frame clones alone and lacks a portion of them. The data hold 200,000 to 300,000 clones, with about 93% observed a single time. Sequencing was carried out using peripheral blood. Receptors were obtained from a man younger than 45 with COVID-19, enrolled during active disease.

The rearrangement uses TRBV11-2 and TRBJ2-7; D ambiguous. Germline lookup yields CDR1 SGHAT and CDR2 FQNNGV. V lost 2 bases, J lost 2 bases, and 7 bases lay in between. The CDR3 has 13 amino acids. CDR3 region: CASSLLQTYEQYF. In nucleotides, the CDR3 is TGTGCCAGCAGCTTACTACAGACCTACGAGCAGTACTTC.

V usage is TRBV3-1 (or the pseudogene TRBV3-2) and J usage is TRBJ2-3, with TRBD1 matching over 12 bases. Trimming took 0 bases from V and 4 from J; bases not matched to a gene: 5. The CDR3 length is 17 residues. CDR1 and CDR2 (germline): LGHDT, YNNKEL (reference sequence). CDR3 sequence: CASSQDMGTGGADTQYF. In DNA form, the CDR3 reads TGTGCCAGCAGCCAAGATATGGGGACAGGGGGCGCAGATACGCAGTATTTT.